The 27 T cell receptor beta chains below all came from one sample that was sequenced in a study of T cell responses to AZD1222 COVID-19 vaccine. Profiling relied on immunoSEQ multiplex PCR, and the TCRdb table lists in-frame clones only, not all of them. This table holds about 150,000 clones, approximately 83% found once. This material consisted of peripheral blood, taken on day 0 of AZD1222 vaccination. These receptors all stem from an adult in good health.

This chain links TRBV11-3 with TRBJ2-1; D is uncertain. This CDR3 comprises 13 residues. Germline V lookup: CDR1 SGHNT, CDR2 YENEEA. V was pared by 0 bases and J by 8 bases, with 8 bases between. CDR3: CASSLEGSDEQFF. CDR3 coding DNA: TGTGCCAGCAGCTTAGAAGGATCTGATGAGCAGTTCTTC.

The V call is TRBV27, the J call TRBJ2-3, with D perhaps matching TRBD2 (5 bases). CDR3 length: 15 residues. Germline values: CDR1 MNHEY, CDR2 SMNVEV (reference sequence). Trimming left V 2 bases short and J 2 bases short, with 11 bases between. The CDR3 loop reads CASSLIPAATDTQYF. The CDR3 nucleotides are TGTGCCAGCAGTTTAATCCCAGCGGCCACAGATACGCAGTATTTT.

With respect to this clone: An end of the junction does not agree with germline; a read error may underlie this. V and J are TRBV7-7 and TRBJ1-1; D gene unclear. Germline-derived CDR1 and CDR2 are SSHAT and FNYEAQ (reference sequence). The CDR3 loop spans 13 amino acids. The chain's CDR3 is CASSLGSNTEAFF. The CDR3 region has the DNA TGTGCTAGCAGCTTAGGGTCGAACACTGAAGCTTTCTTT.

This clone was picked up one time. The V and J genes are TRBV4-1 and TRBJ2-2; D might be TRBD2 (6 bases). The germline CDR1 and CDR2 sequences are MGHRA and YSYEKL. The CDR3 has 17 amino acids. V was shortened by 3 bases and J by 1 base, with 15 bases between the two germline ends. CDR3 bases: TGCGCCAGCAGCCACTTCGGATCGGGGGTGAACACCGGGGAGCTGTTTTTT. Residues: CASSHFGSGVNTGELFF.

This rearrangement joins TRBV20-1 to TRBJ1-5, with D perhaps matching TRBD1 (5 bases). The CDR3 has 14 amino acids. Germline CDR1 and CDR2: DFQATT and SNEGSKA (reference sequence). Deletions cut 3 bases from V and 2 bases from J, with 11 bases between. The CDR3 DNA follows: TGCAGTGCTAGTTGGGGCGGGGGCAATCAGCCCCAGCATTTT. It specifies CSASWGGGNQPQHF.

V and J are TRBV28 and TRBJ1-1; tentatively, D is TRBD1 (6 bases). The germline CDR1 and CDR2 sequences are MDHEN and SYDVKM. V gave up 4 bases and J gave up 0 bases, with 12 bases separating them. This CDR3 comprises 15 residues. The CDR3 region is CASSSIRDMNTEAFF. CDR3 nucleotide sequence: TGTGCCAGCAGTTCCATCAGGGACATGAACACTGAAGCTTTCTTT.

This clone was detected only once. This sequence joins TRBV5-1 and TRBJ2-7; 8 positions match TRBD1. From germline, CDR1 is SGHRS and CDR2 YFSETQ. J lost 9 bases, V lost 4 bases, and 12 bases had no gene match. The CDR3 sequence is 14 residues long. CDR3 nucleotide sequence: TGCGCCAGCAGCCTGGGACAGGCGGCAGGGGGGCAGTACTTC. As protein: CASSLGQAAGGQYF.

J is TRBJ2-3 and V is TRBV15, with 9 bases identical to TRBD2. The CDR3 is made up of 16 amino acids. Germline trimming cut 6 bases from V and 4 bases from J; bases unmatched to any gene: 11. CDR1 is LNHNV, CDR2 YYDKDF, per germline (reference sequence). CDR3 nucleotides: TGTGCCACCAGTTTCACTAGCGGGCCCTATGCAGATACGCAGTATTTT. This encodes CATSFTSGPYADTQYF.

The chain combines TRBV30 with TRBJ1-2; 7 nucleotides line up with TRBD1. Germline V CDR1 and CDR2: GTSNPN, SVGIG (reference sequence). The CDR3 spans 14 residues. Trimming at V came to 4 bases and at J to 5 bases, leaving 10 bases not matched to a gene. The CDR3 coding sequence is TGTGCCTGGAACCTACAGGGGCCAAGATATGGCTACACCTTC. This gives the protein CAWNLQGPRYGYTF.

The chain has TRBV6-5 and TRBJ1-2; 8 bases align to TRBD1. The CDR3 has 14 amino acids. The germline V gene has CDR1 MNHEY and CDR2 SVGAGI. V lost 5 bases to trimming and J lost 5 bases; unmatched junction nucleotides: 7. CDR3 in DNA: TGTGCCAGCAGTCGGACAGGGCAGGGGTATGGCTACACCTTC. The encoded protein is CASSRTGQGYGYTF.

This clone appeared once. The J gene is TRBJ2-2, the V gene TRBV10-1; 9 bases are shared with TRBD2. J was trimmed by 2 bases and V by 4 bases; bases with no gene match: 5. From germline, CDR1 is WNHNN and CDR2 SYGVQD (reference sequence). The CDR3 has 16 residues. In DNA, the CDR3 is TGCGCCAGCAGTGTGAGCGGGGGGACAAACACCGGGGAGCTGTTTTTT. As protein: CASSVSGGTNTGELFF.

This clone was recorded only once. V usage is TRBV19 and J usage is TRBJ2-2, with 8 bases matching TRBD2. Unmatched junction bases numbered 8, after V lost 8 bases and J lost 3 bases. The CDR3 runs 15 residues. Germline lookup yields CDR1 LNHDA and CDR2 SQIVND (reference sequence). The CDR3 protein is CASRLAGTYTGELFF. In DNA, the CDR3 is TGTGCCAGTCGGTTAGCGGGAACGTACACCGGGGAGCTGTTTTTT.

V and J are TRBV28 and TRBJ2-7, with 9 nucleotides matching TRBD1. The CDR3 consists of 14 residues. Per the germline V gene, CDR1 is MDHEN and CDR2 is SYDVKM. V lost 7 bases to trimming and J lost 9 bases; unmatched junction nucleotides: 13. CDR3 nucleotides: TGTGCCAGCACCACTCCGGGACAGGGATCTGGGCAGTACTTC. It yields the protein CASTTPGQGSGQYF. The full variable domain, its missing parts supplied by reference TRBV28 and TRBJ2-7, is DVKVTQSSRYLVKRTGEKVFLECVQDMDHENMFWYRQDPGLGLRLIYFSYDVKMKEKGDIPEGYSVSREKKERFSLILESASTNQTSMYLCASTTPGQGSGQYFGPGTRLTVT.

The chain combines TRBV5-4 with TRBJ1-2, with 8 bases matching TRBD1. The CDR3 spans 14 residues. V was pared by 2 bases and J by 1 base, with 1 base of the junction left unmatched. The V gene's germline CDR1 is SGHNT and CDR2 YYREEE (reference sequence). The DNA of the CDR3 is TGTGCCAGCAGCTTCGGACAGGGTAACTATGGCTACACCTTC. This codes for CASSFGQGNYGYTF.

The V and J genes are TRBV27 and TRBJ2-7, with D perhaps being TRBD1 or TRBD2 (5 bases each). Trimming removed 6 bases from V and 0 bases from J, with 15 bases in between. The CDR3 covers 15 residues. CDR1 MNHEY and CDR2 SMNVEV come from the germline V gene (reference sequence). In DNA, the CDR3 is TGTGCCAGCAGCCGATCCTGGGACCGCTCCTACGAGCAGTACTTC. This sequence encodes CASSRSWDRSYEQYF.

The chain recombines TRBV10-3 with TRBJ1-1; D uncertain. The V end was cut by 3 bases, the J end by 4 bases, with 12 bases between. Germline CDR1 reads ENHRY; CDR2 reads SYGVKD. The CDR3 sequence is 14 residues long. CDR3 sequence (DNA): TGTGCCATCAGTGATCTTACGGGTGGCACTGAAGCTTTCTTT. Protein: CAISDLTGGTEAFF.

The chain couples TRBV27 to TRBJ2-3; the match to TRBD1 covers 9 bases. The CDR3 runs 16 residues. V lost 6 bases, J lost 5 bases, and 12 bases stayed unmatched. Germline lookup yields CDR1 MNHEY and CDR2 SMNVEV (reference sequence). The CDR3 is CASSRLRTGAGDTQYF. CDR3 sequence (DNA): TGTGCCAGCAGCCGTCTCCGGACAGGGGCCGGAGATACGCAGTATTTT.

The gene calls are TRBV5-1 and TRBJ1-5; 10 bases are shared with TRBD1. V was clipped by 3 bases and J by 4 bases; unmatched bases: 1. The CDR3 runs 14 residues. Per germline, CDR1 SGHRS and CDR2 YFSETQ. The CDR3 sequence is CASSSGQGNQPQHF. The CDR3 DNA is TGCGCCAGCAGCTCGGGACAGGGGAATCAGCCCCAGCATTTT.

The gene calls are TRBV9 and TRBJ2-7, with TRBD2 identical over 13 bases. Germline V gives CDR1 SGDLS, CDR2 YYNGEE. This CDR3 has 17 amino acids. V was clipped by 0 bases and J by 1 base; unmatched bases: 4. CDR3 in DNA: TGTGCCAGCAGCGTAGGACTAGCGGGAGGAGGATCCTACGAGCAGTACTTC. This sequence encodes CASSVGLAGGGSYEQYF.

The chain couples TRBV4-1 to TRBJ2-5; D not certain. Germline-derived CDR1 and CDR2 are MGHRA and YSYEKL. This CDR3 contains 16 residues. Trimming took 0 bases from V and 5 from J, leaving 16 bases between them. CDR3 DNA: TGCGCCAGCAGCCAAGATGTATTGCGGATCTGGGAGACCCAGTACTTC. Its translation is CASSQDVLRIWETQYF.

The chain links TRBV5-1 to TRBJ2-3; 10 bases are shared with TRBD1. Germline lookup yields CDR1 SGHRS and CDR2 YFSETQ. The CDR3 runs to 18 residues. Losses at the gene ends were 0 bases for V and 2 bases for J; bases not matched to a gene: 9. The CDR3 DNA follows: TGCGCCAGCAGCTTGGATCCTCCGGGACAGGGGAACACAGATACGCAGTATTTT. Translation gives CASSLDPPGQGNTDTQYF.

This clone was counted once. V and J are TRBV28 and TRBJ1-2; TRBD1 is a possible D gene (5 bases). Trimming took off 4 bases at V and 9 bases at J, with 15 bases between the two ends. CDR3 length: 13 amino acids. CDR1 is MDHEN, CDR2 SYDVKM, per germline. The chain's CDR3 is CASSYETVSRYTF. CDR3 coding DNA: TGTGCCAGCAGTTACGAGACAGTCTCCCGCTACACCTTC.

V gene TRBV15 combines with J gene TRBJ2-7; D gene uncertain. V was cut by 6 bases and J by 3 bases, with 15 bases left in between. The CDR3 sequence is 14 residues long. CDR1 and CDR2 from the germline V gene are LNHNV and YYDKDF (reference sequence). The chain's CDR3 is CATSSPRRNYEQYF. Written as DNA, the CDR3 is TGTGCCACCAGTTCGCCACGGCGAAACTACGAGCAGTACTTC.

The V call is TRBV5-1, the J call TRBJ2-1; TRBD2 agrees at 10 bases. Germline trimming cut 6 bases from V and 6 bases from J; bases unmatched to any gene: 12. This CDR3 has 16 residues. CDR1 and CDR2 from the germline V gene are SGHRS and YFSETQ. For the CDR3, the DNA is TGCGCCAGCACTTTAAGCCTAGCGGGAGCCGCCAATGAGCAGTTCTTC. Protein: CASTLSLAGAANEQFF.

CDR3: CASSEGGLYQETQYF. Written as DNA, the CDR3 is TGCGCCAGCAGTGAGGGCGGCCTGTACCAAGAGACCCAGTACTTC. The chain couples TRBV10-1 to TRBJ2-5, with D unclear. The germline gives CDR1 WNHNN, CDR2 SYGVQD (reference sequence). This CDR3 contains 15 residues. Deletions cut 2 bases from V and 0 bases from J, with 10 bases between.

J is TRBJ1-6 and V is TRBV5-1, with unresolved D. V lost 2 bases and J 8 bases, leaving 8 bases between the germline ends. CDR3 length: 13 amino acids. Per the germline V gene, CDR1 is SGHRS and CDR2 is YFSETQ. For the CDR3, the DNA is TGCGCCAGCAGCTTAAGTAGGGATTCACCCCTCCACTTT. Translated: CASSLSRDSPLHF. The variable domain in full, completed from reference TRBV5-1 and TRBJ1-6, reads KAGVTQTPRYLIKTRGQQVTLSCSPISGHRSVSWYQQTPGQGLQFLFEYFSETQRNKGNFPGRFSGRQFSNSRSEMNVSTLELGDSALYLCASSLSRDSPLHFGNGTRLTVT.

This rearrangement joins TRBV4-1 to TRBJ1-3, with TRBD1 as a possible D gene (5 bases). Germline loops: CDR1 MGHRA, CDR2 YSYEKL. Trimming shortened V by 1 base and J by 4 bases, and 17 bases separated the two germline ends. The CDR3 extends over 17 amino acids. The CDR3 sequence: CASSQGGVRVNGNTIYF. CDR3 sequence (DNA): TGCGCCAGCAGCCAAGGGGGAGTCAGGGTGAACGGAAACACCATATATTTT.